This T cell receptor (beta chain) came from a study of T cells in Graves' hyperthyroidism and ophthalmopathy. RNA transcripts gave rise to amplified TCR beta CDR3 regions. Using the HTBI primer set, a first-round RT-PCR was run on the TCR CDR3. TCRdb reanalysed the multiplex PCR reads using MiXCR and keeps one entry per CDR3 protein. The table records some 510,000 distinct CDR3 sequences, 20% of them present only once. The source is a young man with Graves' hyperthyroidism. Source material: blood.

In DNA form, the CDR3 reads TGTGCCAGCAGCCCGAATCCCTACCGACAGGGGGGAAACGAGCAGTACTTC. This gives the protein CASSPNPYRQGGNEQYF. This rearrangement joins TRBV9 to TRBJ2-7, with 9 bases lining up with TRBD1. With 4 bases clipped from V and 5 bases from J, the junction kept 16 bases outside the gene matches. The CDR3 is 17 amino acids. CDR1 SGDLS and CDR2 YYNGEE come from the germline V gene. The entire variable domain, with the rest obtained from reference TRBV9 and TRBJ2-7, is as follows: DSGVTQTPKHLITATGQRVTLRCSPRSGDLSVYWYQQSLDQGLQFLIQYYNGEERAKGNILERFSAQQFPDLHSELNLSSLELGDSALYFCASSPNPYRQGGNEQYFGPGTRLTVT.